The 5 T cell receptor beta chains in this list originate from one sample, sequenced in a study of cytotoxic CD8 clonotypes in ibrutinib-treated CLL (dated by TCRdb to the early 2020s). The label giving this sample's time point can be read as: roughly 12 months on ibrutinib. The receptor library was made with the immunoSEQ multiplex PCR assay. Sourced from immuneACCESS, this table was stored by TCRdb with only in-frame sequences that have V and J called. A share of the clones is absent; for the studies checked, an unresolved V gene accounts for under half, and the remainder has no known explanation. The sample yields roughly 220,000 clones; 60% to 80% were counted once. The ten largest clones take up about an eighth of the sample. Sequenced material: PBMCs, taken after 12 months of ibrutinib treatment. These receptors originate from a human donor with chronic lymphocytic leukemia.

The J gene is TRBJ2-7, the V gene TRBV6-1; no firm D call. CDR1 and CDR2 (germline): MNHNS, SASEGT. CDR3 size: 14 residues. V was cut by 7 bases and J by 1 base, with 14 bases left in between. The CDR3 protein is CASITWADSYEQYF. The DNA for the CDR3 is TGTGCCAGCATTACCTGGGCGGATTCCTACGAGCAGTACTTC.

This chain's CDR3 is CASSPTGSSYEQYF. Written as DNA, the CDR3 is TGTGCCAGCAGTCCGACAGGGAGCTCCTACGAGCAGTACTTC. This chain joins TRBV27 and TRBJ2-7; 7 nucleotides align to TRBD1. Germline CDR1 and CDR2: MNHEY and SMNVEV (reference sequence). The J segment lost 0 bases and the V segment lost 5 bases, leaving 4 bases of the junction unmatched. The CDR3 has 14 residues.

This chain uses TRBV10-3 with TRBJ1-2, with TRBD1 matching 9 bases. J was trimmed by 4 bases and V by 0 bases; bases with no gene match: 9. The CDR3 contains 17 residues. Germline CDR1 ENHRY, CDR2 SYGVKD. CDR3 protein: CAISESPGQGILYGYTF. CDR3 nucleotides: TGTGCCATCAGTGAGTCCCCGGGACAGGGTATTCTCTATGGCTACACCTTC.

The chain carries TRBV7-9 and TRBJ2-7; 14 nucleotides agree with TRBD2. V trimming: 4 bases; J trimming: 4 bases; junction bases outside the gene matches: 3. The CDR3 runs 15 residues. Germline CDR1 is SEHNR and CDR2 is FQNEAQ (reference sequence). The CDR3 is CASSSWTSGGYEQYF. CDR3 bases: TGTGCCAGCAGCTCGTGGACTAGCGGGGGGTACGAGCAGTACTTC.

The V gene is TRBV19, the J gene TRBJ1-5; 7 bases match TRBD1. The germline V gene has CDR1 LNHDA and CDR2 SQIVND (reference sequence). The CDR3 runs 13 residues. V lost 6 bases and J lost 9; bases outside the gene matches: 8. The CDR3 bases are TGTGCCAGTAGCCCAGGGGGTGGAGGGCCCCAGCATTTT. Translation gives CASSPGGGGPQHF. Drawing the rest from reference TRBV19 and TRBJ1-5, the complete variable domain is DGGITQSPKYLFRKEGQNVTLSCEQNLNHDAMYWYRQDPGQGLRLIYYSQIVNDFQKGDIAEGYSVSREKKESFPLTVTSAQKNPTAFYLCASSPGGGGPQHFGDGTRLSIL.